The rows below give T cell receptor beta chains drawn from one sample of a study of radiation and T cells in renal cell carcinoma. TCRdb keeps only in-frame clones here, not all; method: immunoSEQ multiplex PCR. The top ten clones hold approximately 2% of a sample with around 130,000 clones, more than 80% of them seen once. Sequences were derived from blood, sampled from a patient whose treatment included radiotherapy and nephrectomy. Receptors were obtained from a woman aged 55-69 years with renal cell carcinoma. The CDR3 runs from the conserved cysteine through the conserved F or W. D genes are given only for firm matches. Expanded clones get a size class; other rows say once, few or many, or leave the size out.

>NA|TRBV6-6|NA|TRBJ1-1
TGTGCCAGCAGTTCCCCGCGAGGGACGGTTGAAGCTTTCTTT
CASSSPRGTVEAFF
>NA|TRBV18|TRBD1|TRBJ1-5
TGTGCCAGCTCGGCTGACAGGGGAAGCAATCAGCCCCAGCATTTT
CASSADRGSNQPQHF
>NA|TRBV5-6|TRBD1|TRBJ1-2
TGTGCCAGCAGCTTGGACAGGGGGGAGGCAGGCTACACCTTC
CASSLDRGEAGYTF
>NA|TRBV5-4|NA|TRBJ1-2
TGTGCCAGCAGTTCAATAAGTGTGGGGGGCTACACCTTC
CASSSISVGGYTF
>NA|TRBV5-1|NA|TRBJ2-7
TGCGCCAGCAGCCGGGAGGACAGGGCCTCCTACGAGCAGTACTTC
CASSREDRASYEQYF
>NA|TRBV2|NA|TRBJ2-2
TGTGCCAGCAGAGACCGACAGAGGAACACCGGGGAGCTGTTTTTT
CASRDRQRNTGELFF
>NA|TRBV9|TRBD2|TRBJ2-1
TGTGCCAGCAGCGGACAAGGGACTACCTACAATGAGCAGTTCTTC
CASSGQGTTYNEQFF
>NA|TRBV19|NA|TRBJ2-2
TGTGCCAGTAGTATAGGGGGCGACTTTGCCTTAAACACCGGGGAGCTGTTTTTT
CASSIGGDFALNTGELFF
>NA|TRBV5-1|TRBD2|TRBJ2-7
TGCGCCAGCAGCTTGGGGACTAGCGGGAGTATGTACGAGCAGTACTTC
CASSLGTSGSMYEQYF
>NA|TRBV28|NA|TRBJ2-7
TGTGCCAGCAGTCCTCAGGGGAGGTTGACCTACGAGCAGTACTTC
CASSPQGRLTYEQYF
>NA|TRBV19|TRBD1|TRBJ1-4
TGTGCCAGCCGAGGGGGGACAGGGGTAGGAAAACTGTTTTTT
CASRGGTGVGKLFF
>NA|TRBV28|TRBD1|TRBJ2-5
TGTGCCAGCAGTACTGGGACAGGGATGGAGACCCAGTACTTC
CASSTGTGMETQYF
>NA|TRBV6-5|NA|TRBJ2-5
TGTGCCAGCAGAGGTGACCCTGGGACGACCCAGTACTTC
CASRGDPGTTQYF
>NA|TRBV5-8|NA|TRBJ1-3
TGTGCCAGCAGCTGGGGACTCTCTGGAAACACCATATATTTT
CASSWGLSGNTIYF
>NA|TRBV30|TRBD1|TRBJ1-2
TGTGCCTGGAGTACTGGACAGGACGGCTACACCTTC
CAWSTGQDGYTF
>NA|TRBV11-1|TRBD1|TRBJ2-7
TGTGCCAGCAGCCCCGGAGGGGACAGGTCCCCCTACGAGCAGTACTTC
CASSPGGDRSPYEQYF
>NA|TRBV19|TRBD1|TRBJ1-5
TGTGCCAGTAGTAAAACCCGGGACAGTGGGAATCAGCCCCAGCATTTT
CASSKTRDSGNQPQHF
>NA|TRBV7-2|NA|TRBJ2-3
TGTGCCAGCAGCTTAGCCTCAGATACGCAGTATTTT
CASSLASDTQYF
>NA|TRBV4-2|NA|TRBJ1-5
TGTGCCAGCAGCCAAGCCCAAAAAGGTCAGCCCCAGCATTTT
CASSQAQKGQPQHF
>NA|TRBV10-3|NA|TRBJ1-1
TGTGCCATCAGTGAGTCGATCGTCCAGGGGAACAGCGCTGAAGCTTTCTTT
CAISESIVQGNSAEAFF
>NA|TRBV18|NA|TRBJ2-3
TGTGCCAGCTCACCAAGGCAGGGCCCCACAGATACGCAGTATTTT
CASSPRQGPTDTQYF
>few|TRBV7-7|NA|TRBJ1-5
TGTGCTAGCAGCTTAGGGCAAAATCAGCCCCAGCATTTT
CASSLGQNQPQHF
>NA|TRBV19|TRBD1|TRBJ2-5
TGTGCCAGTAGTCCCCGACAGGGGTTGGAAACCCAGTACTTC
CASSPRQGLETQYF
>NA|TRBV21-1|NA|TRBJ2-7
TGTGCCAGCAGCAAAGCGCCGGATCTATGTGGTAAAATGAGCTCCTACGAGCAGTACTTC
CASSKAPDLCGKMSSYEQYF
>NA|TRBV5-1|NA|TRBJ2-5
TGCGCCAGCAGCTGGTCCACCCAAGAGACCCAGTACTTC
CASSWSTQETQYF
>NA|TRBV6-5|TRBD1|TRBJ1-2
TGTGCCAGCAGTCCCCGCCCAGGGGGCAGCTATGGCTACACCTTC
CASSPRPGGSYGYTF
>few|TRBV27|NA|TRBJ2-5
TGTGCCAGCAGTCCCAACGACGGGTCCCACGCCCAAGAGACCCAGTACTTC
CASSPNDGSHAQETQYF
>once|TRBV27|TRBD1|TRBJ2-3
TGTGCCAGCAGTACAGGGGTAGGAGATACGCAGTATTTT
CASSTGVGDTQYF
>NA|TRBV10-3|TRBD1|TRBJ2-2
TGTGCCATCAGTGAGGGACCTTACAGGGGGCGCGGCACCGGGGAGCTGTTTTTT
CAISEGPYRGRGTGELFF
>NA|TRBV9|NA|TRBJ2-2
TGTGCCAGCAGCCCAGATGGTTACACCGGGGAGCTGTTTTTT
CASSPDGYTGELFF
>few|TRBV27|NA|TRBJ1-1
TGTGCCAGCAGTTTACAGGTGAACACTGAAGCTTTCTTT
CASSLQVNTEAFF
>NA|TRBV11-2|TRBD2|TRBJ2-7
TGTGCCAGCAGCTTAGATACGGGAGGGGGGACCGAGCAGTACTTC
CASSLDTGGGTEQYF
>once|TRBV27|NA|TRBJ1-4
TGTGCCAGCAGTTACAGGCTTAATGAAAAACTGTTTTTT
CASSYRLNEKLFF
>NA|TRBV19|NA|TRBJ2-7
TGTGCCAGTAGGTCTCGGGAACGCGGCTACGAGCAGTACTTC
CASRSRERGYEQYF
>few|TRBV6-1|NA|TRBJ1-4
TGTGCCAGCAGTGCCTTGACAGCTGACAATGAAAAACTGTTTTTT
CASSALTADNEKLFF
>NA|TRBV7-3|TRBD2|TRBJ2-3
TGTGCCAGCAGCCCCAAAGGCGGGGGATCGGAAACAGATACGCAGTATTTT
CASSPKGGGSETDTQYF
>NA|TRBV4-3|TRBD1|TRBJ1-4
TGCGCCAGCAGCCAAGATCTGGCAGGGGGTCGTGAAAAACTGTTTTTT
CASSQDLAGGREKLFF
>NA|TRBV5-6|NA|TRBJ1-6
TGTGCCAGCAGCGGGGACCGACATTCACCCCTCCACTTT
CASSGDRHSPLHF
>NA|TRBV11-2|NA|TRBJ2-7
TGTGCCAGCAGCTTAGTTGAGCAGTACTTC
CASSLVEQYF
>once|TRBV6-1|TRBD2|TRBJ2-5
TGTGCCAGCAGTGAACTAGCGGGGGGAGGCCCCCAGGAGACCCAGTACTTC
CASSELAGGGPQETQYF
>NA|TRBV6-5|TRBD1|TRBJ2-4
TGTGCCAGCAGTTACGTCCAGGGGGCGAGAAACATTCAGTACTTC
CASSYVQGARNIQYF
>NA|TRBV5-1|NA|TRBJ1-4
TGCGCCAGCAGCTTGTTTAATCCCACGGGGGAAAAACTGTTTTTT
CASSLFNPTGEKLFF
>NA|TRBV27|NA|TRBJ2-7
TGTGCCAGCAGTTTTAGGGACAACTCCTACGAGCAGTACTTC
CASSFRDNSYEQYF
>NA|TRBV10-3|TRBD1|TRBJ2-7
TGTGCCATCAGGGGGGACAGGGACTCCTACGAGCAGTACTTC
CAIRGDRDSYEQYF
>NA|TRBV6-6|NA|TRBJ1-2
TGTGCCAGCAGGGCAGGGGCCTCGGGCTACACCTTC
CASRAGASGYTF